These T cell receptor beta chains were read from a single sample in a study of T cell responses to AZD1222 COVID-19 vaccine. Sequencing used immunoSEQ multiplex PCR; TCRdb keeps in-frame clones, though not all of them. In the table there are 50,000 to 60,000 clones, approximately 88% of which are singletons. The sequences come from peripheral blood, collected on day 0 of AZD1222 vaccination. These receptor sequences come from an adult in good health. The CDR3 runs from the conserved cysteine through the conserved F or W. The order of the fields is D gene, clone size, J gene, V gene, CDR3 DNA, CDR3 protein. A D gene is named only where the DNA matches it firmly. Not every row has a clone size; where given, it reads once, few, many or a size class.

- - TRBJ2-5 TRBV9 TGTGCCAGCAGCGTAGATTGGGGGGCAGGCGAGACCCAGTACTTC CASSVDWGAGETQYF
- - TRBJ2-1 TRBV19 TGTGCCAGTAGCCTCCTAGGAGACAATGAGCAGTTCTTC CASSLLGDNEQFF
- - TRBJ1-5 TRBV5-1 TGCGCCAGCAGCTTGGCAGGGGTAGGAAATCAGCCCCAGCATTTT CASSLAGVGNQPQHF
- - TRBJ2-2 TRBV5-6 TGTGCCAGCAGCTTTTATACAGGGCTAACCGGGGAGCTGTTTTTT CASSFYTGLTGELFF
TRBD2 - TRBJ2-7 TRBV18 TGTGCCAGCTCATCACGACTAGCGGGAGGGAGGAACGAGCAGTACTTC CASSSRLAGGRNEQYF
TRBD2 - TRBJ2-1 TRBV20-1 TGCAGTGCAACCACTAGCGGCCGGCAGTTCTTC CSATTSGRQFF
- - TRBJ2-4 TRBV6-5 TGTGCCAGCAAAAACGATCCCGGGACGAAAAACATTCAGTACTTC CASKNDPGTKNIQYF
- - TRBJ1-2 TRBV6-6 TGTGCCAGCAGGGAAACAGGCGTTAGGTACTATGGCTACACCTTC CASRETGVRYYGYTF
- - TRBJ1-1 TRBV6-5 TGTGCCAGCAGTTACGGGGACACCTCGAACACTGAAGCTTTCTTT CASSYGDTSNTEAFF
TRBD1 - TRBJ2-7 TRBV5-4 TGTGCCAGCAGCGAAGGACAGGGATTGATCGAGCAGTACTTC CASSEGQGLIEQYF
TRBD1 few TRBJ1-4 TRBV3-1/TRBV3-2 TGTGCCAGCAGCCAGGGACAGGGGGTAGCGGAAAAACTGTTTTTT CASSQGQGVAEKLFF